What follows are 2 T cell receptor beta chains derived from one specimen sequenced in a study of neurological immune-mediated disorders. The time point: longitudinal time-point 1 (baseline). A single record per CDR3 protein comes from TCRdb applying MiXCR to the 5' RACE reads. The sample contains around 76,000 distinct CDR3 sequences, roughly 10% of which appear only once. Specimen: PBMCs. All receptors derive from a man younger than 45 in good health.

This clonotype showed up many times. In DNA, the CDR3 is TGTGCCAGCAGCTTAGAAGGGGGAATAGGGACAGATACGCAGTATTTT. Its protein product is CASSLEGGIGTDTQYF. The gene calls are TRBV7-2 and TRBJ2-3, with D perhaps matching TRBD1 (6 bases). This CDR3 comprises 16 residues. V lost 1 base and J lost 3, with 14 bases in between. Germline V CDR1 and CDR2: SGHTA, FQGNSA.

The CDR3 is CASSQTGNTEAFF. The CDR3, as DNA: TGTGCCAGCTCACAGACAGGGAACACTGAAGCTTTCTTT. V is TRBV18 and J is TRBJ1-1, with D maybe TRBD1 (6 bases). CDR1 is KGHSH and CDR2 is LQKENI in the germline V gene. The CDR3 spans 13 residues. V was pared by 4 bases and J by 1 base, with 7 bases between.